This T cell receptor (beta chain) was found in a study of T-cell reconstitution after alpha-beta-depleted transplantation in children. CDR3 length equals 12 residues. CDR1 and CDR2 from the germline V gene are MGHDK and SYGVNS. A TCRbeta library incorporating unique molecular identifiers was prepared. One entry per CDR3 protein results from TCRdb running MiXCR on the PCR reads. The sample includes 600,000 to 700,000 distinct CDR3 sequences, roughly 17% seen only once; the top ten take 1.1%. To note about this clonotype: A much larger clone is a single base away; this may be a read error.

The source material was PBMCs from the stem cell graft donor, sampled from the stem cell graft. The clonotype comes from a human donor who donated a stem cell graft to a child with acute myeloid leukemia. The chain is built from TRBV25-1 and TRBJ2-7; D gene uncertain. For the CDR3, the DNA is TGTGCCAGCAGTGAGTTTGGATACGAGCAGAACTTC. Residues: CASSEFGYEQNF.